The 5 T cell receptor beta chains presented below share a single source sample, sequenced in a study of shared clonotypes between healthy human individuals. Generated by immunoSEQ multiplex PCR, the TCRdb table keeps only in-frame clones and is missing some. The top ten clones hold less than 0.15% of a sample with 2 million to 2.5 million clones, almost 96% of them seen once. Material: naive CD4+ T cells sorted from blood. The sample's subset: CD45RA+ positively selected. Source of these receptors: a man in his late teens or twenties in good health.

The rearrangement links TRBV5-4 to TRBJ2-1, with 9 bases identical to TRBD1. The CDR3 loop spans 15 amino acids. Germline V gene lookup returns CDR1 SGHNT and CDR2 YYREEE (reference sequence). V lost 2 bases to trimming and J lost 4 bases; unmatched junction nucleotides: 4. The CDR3 sequence: CASSFTGGRYNEQFF. CDR3 nucleotides: TGTGCCAGCAGCTTTACAGGGGGCAGGTACAATGAGCAGTTCTTC.

The chain is built from TRBV6-1 and TRBJ1-5; possibly TRBD1 for D (6 bases). The germline gives CDR1 MNHNS, CDR2 SASEGT. The CDR3 covers 18 residues. V shed 3 bases and J shed 0 bases, with 18 bases lying between them. CDR3 nucleotide sequence: TGTGCCAGCAGTGATCACAGGACAGCACAATATAGCAATCAGCCCCAGCATTTT. Translated: CASSDHRTAQYSNQPQHF.

With respect to this clone: The same CDR3 arises from other DNA sequences in this sample as well. The J gene is TRBJ2-7, the V gene TRBV7-9; TRBD2 matches at 8 bases. J was trimmed by 4 bases and V by 2 bases; bases with no gene match: 4. This CDR3 is 14 amino acids long. Germline V gene lookup returns CDR1 SEHNR and CDR2 FQNEAQ (reference sequence). CDR3 DNA: TGTGCCAGCAGCTTACTAGCGGGTAGTTACGAGCAGTACTTC. Translation gives CASSLLAGSYEQYF.

The V and J genes are TRBV29-1 and TRBJ1-1; no reliable D call. Germline V gene data show CDR1 as SQVTM and CDR2 as ANQGSEA. V gave up 0 bases and J gave up 5 bases, with 7 bases separating them. The CDR3 contains 12 residues. CDR3 loop: CSVEEGITEAFF. DNA for the CDR3: TGCAGCGTTGAAGAGGGGATTACTGAAGCTTTCTTT.

This clone was counted only a few times. This chain joins TRBV6-1 and TRBJ1-1, with D hard to call. The CDR3 totals 12 residues. V lost 4 bases and J 3 bases, leaving 6 bases between the germline ends. Germline V CDR1 and CDR2: MNHNS, SASEGT. The CDR3, as DNA: TGTGCCAGCAGTGTACTACACACTGAAGCTTTCTTT. Amino acids: CASSVLHTEAFF.